The next 31 T cell receptor beta chains were all read from a single sample in a study of T cell responses to AZD1222 COVID-19 vaccine. Sequencing was performed with immunoSEQ multiplex PCR; in TCRdb, only in-frame clones are kept and a portion is missing. Found here are about 140,000 clones; the top ten clones hold about 2.2%. Sequenced: peripheral blood. These receptors all come from an adult in good health.

The V gene is TRBV6-6, the J gene TRBJ1-5; 9 bases line up with TRBD1. V lost 7 bases, J lost 3 bases, and 7 bases stayed unmatched. This CDR3 is 15 amino acids long. Per the germline V gene, CDR1 is MNHNY and CDR2 is SVGAGI (reference sequence). CDR3 DNA sequence: TGTGCCAGCACCGGGGGACAGGGCTTCAATCAGCCCCAGCATTTT. Translated, it gives CASTGGQGFNQPQHF.

CDR3 nucleotides: TGCAGCGTCGAAAAGACCGATAACTATGGCTACACCTTC. Protein: CSVEKTDNYGYTF. This chain joins TRBV29-1 and TRBJ1-2; unclear D gene. The CDR3 length is 13 residues. Looked up from germline, CDR1 is SQVTM and CDR2 is ANQGSEA. V was shortened by 6 bases and J by 1 base, with 12 bases between the two germline ends.

The chain couples TRBV15 to TRBJ1-4; D ambiguous. V lost 0 bases, J lost 8 bases, and 10 bases lay in between. Germline values: CDR1 LNHNV, CDR2 YYDKDF (reference sequence). The CDR3 length is 14 residues. The CDR3 sequence is CATSRDRINEKLFF. Written as DNA, the CDR3 is TGTGCCACCAGCAGAGATCGGATCAACGAAAAACTGTTTTTT.

The V gene is TRBV4-3, the J gene TRBJ1-2, with a weak D call TRBD1 (5 bases). The germline V gene has CDR1 LGHNA and CDR2 YSLEER. The CDR3 is 18 residues long. Trimming removed 0 bases at V and 4 bases at J, with 21 bases between. Here the CDR3 reads CASSQDIGIRGRIYGYTF. CDR3 nucleotides: TGCGCCAGCAGCCAAGATATTGGGATTCGGGGCCGGATCTATGGCTACACCTTC.

The chain recombines TRBV11-3 with TRBJ2-3, with unresolved D. The CDR3 is 16 amino acids. The V end was cut by 6 bases, the J end by 2 bases, with 18 bases between. CDR1 and CDR2 (germline): SGHNT, YENEEA. CDR3 region: CASSKDGAENTDTQYF. CDR3 DNA sequence: TGTGCCAGCAGTAAGGACGGCGCGGAAAACACAGATACGCAGTATTTT.

The chain is built from TRBV5-4 and TRBJ1-2; D remains unclear. Germline V lookup: CDR1 SGHNT, CDR2 YYREEE (reference sequence). The CDR3 consists of 12 residues. V was pared by 5 bases and J by 8 bases, with 13 bases between. The DNA of the CDR3 is TGTGCCAGCAGTTTTGGCCGCAGGGGCTACACCTTC. Translated: CASSFGRRGYTF.

This sequence joins TRBV6-6 and TRBJ2-3; the match to TRBD2 covers 14 bases. Unmatched junction bases numbered 6, after V lost 6 bases and J lost 4 bases. CDR3 size: 16 residues. Germline V gene data show CDR1 as MNHNY and CDR2 as SVGAGI (reference sequence). In DNA form, the CDR3 reads TGTGCCAGCAGGGCCCGACTAGCGGGGGGGCCAGATACGCAGTATTTT. Protein sequence: CASRARLAGGPDTQYF.

The chain combines TRBV14 with TRBJ2-3; 9 bases align to TRBD2. The V and J ends lost 2 bases and 3 bases, in that order; junction bases with no gene match: 6. Per germline, CDR1 SGHDN and CDR2 FVKESK. The CDR3 contains 16 residues. CDR3 DNA: TGTGCCAGCAGCCAACTAGCGGGGAAGACGACAGATACGCAGTATTTT. It codes for CASSQLAGKTTDTQYF.

The chain links TRBV19 to TRBJ1-2; D gene unclear. Trimming stripped 5 bases from V and 4 bases from J, with 11 bases between. Germline V gene lookup returns CDR1 LNHDA and CDR2 SQIVND (reference sequence). This CDR3 has 13 amino acids. The CDR3 region is CASSYTSSYGYTF. CDR3 nucleotide sequence: TGTGCCAGTAGTTACACCTCGTCCTATGGCTACACCTTC.

As for this clone: Other DNA sequences in the same sample also yield this CDR3. The genes are TRBV3-1 (or the pseudogene TRBV3-2) and TRBJ1-2; 8 nucleotides agree with TRBD1. CDR3 length equals 15 residues. Per germline, CDR1 LGHDT and CDR2 YNNKEL (reference sequence). V shed 0 bases, J shed 8 bases, and the junction held 8 bases outside the gene matches. The CDR3 nucleotides read TGTGCCAGCAGCCAAGAATCAGGGGGCCGCGGGGGCTACACCTTC. As protein: CASSQESGGRGGYTF.

V is TRBV19 and J is TRBJ2-7; a possible D gene is TRBD1 (6 bases). Looked up from germline, CDR1 is LNHDA and CDR2 is SQIVND (reference sequence). The V end was cut by 3 bases, the J end by 1 base, with 10 bases between. The CDR3 has 14 amino acids. As DNA, the CDR3 is TGTGCCAGTAGTATCGCAGGGGCATCCTACGAGCAGTACTTC. Its protein product is CASSIAGASYEQYF.

The V call is TRBV30, the J call TRBJ1-1; D is undetermined. The CDR3 contains 15 residues. Germline V lookup: CDR1 GTSNPN, CDR2 SVGIG (reference sequence). V was trimmed by 4 bases and J by 3 bases, leaving 18 bases between them. The CDR3 DNA reads as TGTGCCTGGACCTCCTTGAGACAATTCTACACTGAAGCTTTCTTT. It yields the protein CAWTSLRQFYTEAFF.

The chain links TRBV7-2 to TRBJ1-1; possibly TRBD1 for D (5 bases). V lost 5 bases to trimming and J lost 4 bases, with 17 bases between them. In germline, CDR1 is SGHTA, CDR2 FQGNSA. CDR3 size: 15 residues. Written as DNA, the CDR3 is TGTGCCAGCAGCCCCCCGGGGGGAGGTCCCACTGAAGCTTTCTTT. Its translation is CASSPPGGGPTEAFF.

This rearrangement joins TRBV7-2 to TRBJ1-3; D ambiguous. This CDR3 comprises 14 residues. V lost 6 bases, J lost 0 bases, and 9 bases lay in between. Germline V gene lookup returns CDR1 SGHTA and CDR2 FQGNSA. CDR3 residues: CASSREVSGNTIYF. In DNA, the CDR3 is TGTGCCAGCAGTAGGGAGGTCTCTGGAAACACCATATATTTT. The full variable domain, with the rest looked up from reference TRBV7-2 and TRBJ1-3, is GAGVSQSPSNKVTEKGKDVELRCDPISGHTALYWYRQSLGQGLEFLIYFQGNSAPDKSGLPSDRFSAERTGGSVSTLTIQRTQQEDSAVYLCASSREVSGNTIYFGEGSWLTVV.

The chain recombines TRBV4-1 with TRBJ2-3; D remains ambiguous. There are 15 residues in the CDR3. Per the germline V gene, CDR1 is MGHRA and CDR2 is YSYEKL. V lost 0 bases to trimming and J lost 2 bases, with 9 bases between them. CDR3: CASSQDNGLTDTQYF. The CDR3 DNA is TGCGCCAGCAGCCAAGATAACGGCCTCACAGATACGCAGTATTTT.

The CDR3, as DNA: TGTGCCAGCAGCTCCGGGACGGCGAACACTGAAGCTTTCTTT. The encoded protein is CASSSGTANTEAFF. The chain has TRBV11-2 and TRBJ1-1; perhaps TRBD1 as D (5 bases). CDR1 and CDR2 (germline): SGHAT, FQNNGV. V lost 4 bases and J 1 base, leaving 10 bases between the germline ends. This CDR3 has 14 amino acids. The complete variable domain, with remaining parts taken from reference TRBV11-2 and TRBJ1-1, reads EAGVAQSPRYKIIEKRQSVAFWCNPISGHATLYWYQQILGQGPKLLIQFQNNGVVDDSQLPKDRFSAERLKGVDSTLKIQPAKLEDSAVYLCASSSGTANTEAFFGQGTRLTVV.

The J gene is TRBJ2-3, the V gene TRBV3-1 (or the pseudogene TRBV3-2); no firm D call. The germline V gene encodes CDR1 LGHDT and CDR2 YNNKEL (reference sequence). Between the trimmed V and J ends, which lost 4 bases and 2 bases, there was a span of 4 bases. The CDR3 loop spans 12 amino acids. In DNA, the CDR3 is TGTGCCAGCAGCCTTTACACAGATACGCAGTATTTT. Residues: CASSLYTDTQYF.

This chain links TRBV2 with TRBJ1-1, with D unclear. V was shortened by 6 bases and J by 0 bases, with 11 bases between the two germline ends. The CDR3 contains 14 residues. Germline V lookup: CDR1 SNHLY, CDR2 FYNNEI. CDR3 loop: CASSDWGVNTEAFF. CDR3 DNA sequence: TGTGCCAGCAGCGATTGGGGAGTGAACACTGAAGCTTTCTTT.

The chain is built from TRBV5-1 and TRBJ1-2, with a possible D match to TRBD1 (6 bases). CDR3 length: 18 residues. The ends were cut back, 2 bases at V and 3 bases at J, with 23 bases in the middle. Per germline, CDR1 SGHRS and CDR2 YFSETQ. This chain's CDR3 is CASSLLTQIRGSYYGYTF. The CDR3 region has the DNA TGCGCCAGCAGCTTATTAACTCAAATCAGGGGATCGTACTATGGCTACACCTTC.

The gene calls are TRBV18 and TRBJ2-5, with D uncertain. V was trimmed by 2 bases and J by 1 base, leaving 5 bases between them. CDR1 is KGHSH, CDR2 LQKENI, per germline. The CDR3 runs 13 residues. The CDR3 loop is CASSPIPQETQYF. Written as DNA, the CDR3 is TGTGCCAGCTCACCAATCCCCCAAGAGACCCAGTACTTC.

CDR3 protein: CASSIVNYGYTF. The CDR3 DNA sequence: TGTGCCAGTAGTATCGTGAACTATGGCTACACCTTC. The chain links TRBV19 to TRBJ1-2; no reliable D call. Germline V CDR1 and CDR2: LNHDA, SQIVND (reference sequence). The V and J ends lost 3 bases and 2 bases respectively, with 4 bases between them. This CDR3 is 12 amino acids long. Drawing the rest from reference TRBV19 and TRBJ1-2, the complete variable domain is DGGITQSPKYLFRKEGQNVTLSCEQNLNHDAMYWYRQDPGQGLRLIYYSQIVNDFQKGDIAEGYSVSREKKESFPLTVTSAQKNPTAFYLCASSIVNYGYTFGSGTRLTVV.

The chain couples TRBV18 to TRBJ2-7, with D unclear. Trimming shortened V by 1 base and J by 3 bases, and 13 bases separated the two germline ends. This CDR3 region has 15 residues. Germline CDR1 is KGHSH and CDR2 is LQKENI. CDR3 DNA: TGTGCCAGCTCACCACTCCCCGACACCATCTACGAGCAGTACTTC. It specifies CASSPLPDTIYEQYF.

The chain carries TRBV11-3 and TRBJ2-1; D unresolved. The germline gives CDR1 SGHNT, CDR2 YENEEA. V lost 1 base, J lost 6 bases, and 7 bases lay in between. The CDR3 runs to 13 residues. The CDR3 is CASSLGWGNEQFF. In DNA form, the CDR3 reads TGTGCCAGCAGCTTAGGGTGGGGCAATGAGCAGTTCTTC.

V gene TRBV6-5 combines with J gene TRBJ1-1; 7 positions agree with TRBD1. CDR1 and CDR2 from the germline V gene are MNHEY and SVGAGI. V lost 6 bases and J lost 6; bases outside the gene matches: 10. The CDR3 spans 14 residues. CDR3 sequence (DNA): TGTGCCAGCAGACTGACAGGGTTGGTGGCTGAAGCTTTCTTT. Translation: CASRLTGLVAEAFF.

The genes are TRBV6-1 and TRBJ2-5; D possibly uses TRBD1 or TRBD2 (6 bases each). V was clipped by 1 base and J by 4 bases, with 13 bases between them. In germline, CDR1 is MNHNS, CDR2 SASEGT. The CDR3 totals 15 residues. CDR3 bases: TGTGCCAGCAGTGAAGGTTGGGGGGCCAGAGAGACCCAGTACTTC. Amino acid sequence: CASSEGWGARETQYF.

This chain links TRBV10-3 with TRBJ2-5, with 11 bases aligning to TRBD1. J lost 5 bases, V lost 0 bases, and 5 bases had no gene match. Germline CDR1 ENHRY, CDR2 SYGVKD. CDR3 length: 16 residues. The chain's CDR3 is CAISESSRTGGETQYF. CDR3 DNA: TGTGCCATCAGTGAGTCGAGTAGGACAGGGGGCGAGACCCAGTACTTC.

The chain carries TRBV28 and TRBJ1-3, with D maybe TRBD1 (6 bases). Germline CDR1 reads MDHEN; CDR2 reads SYDVKM. CDR3 length: 16 amino acids. Trimming shortened V by 1 base and J by 0 bases, and 10 bases separated the two germline ends. This chain's CDR3 is CASSLYQGRSGNTIYF. CDR3 bases: TGTGCCAGCAGTTTATATCAGGGGCGCTCTGGAAACACCATATATTTT.

This rearrangement joins TRBV6-5 to TRBJ1-5; 8 bases are shared with TRBD1. With 2 bases clipped from V and 0 bases from J, the junction kept 0 bases outside the gene matches. This CDR3 has 15 residues. Germline V gene lookup returns CDR1 MNHEY and CDR2 SVGAGI. CDR3 amino acids: CASSYDRGSNQPQHF. CDR3 in DNA: TGTGCCAGCAGTTACGACAGGGGTAGCAATCAGCCCCAGCATTTT.

J is TRBJ2-7 and V is TRBV5-1; 8 positions agree with TRBD2. Looked up from germline, CDR1 is SGHRS and CDR2 is YFSETQ. V shed 0 bases and J 5 bases; nucleotides not matched to a gene: 4. The CDR3 loop spans 14 amino acids. CDR3 nucleotide sequence: TGCGCCAGCAGCTTGGAGTGGCGGGGGGACGAGCAGTACTTC. This encodes CASSLEWRGDEQYF.

The J gene is TRBJ1-4, the V gene TRBV28; 7 nucleotides align to TRBD1. V lost 6 bases and J lost 2; bases outside the gene matches: 3. Per germline, CDR1 MDHEN and CDR2 SYDVKM. There are 14 residues in the CDR3. CDR3 amino acids: CASSPGGTNEKLFF. In DNA, the CDR3 is TGTGCCAGCAGCCCAGGGGGGACTAATGAAAAACTGTTTTTT.

The V call is TRBV4-2, the J call TRBJ2-3; D tentatively reads TRBD1 or TRBD2 (5 bases each). This CDR3 comprises 17 residues. Germline V lookup: CDR1 LGHNA, CDR2 YNFKEQ. V lost 3 bases to trimming and J lost 0 bases, with 16 bases between them. The CDR3 is CASSQTGTPRSTDTQYF. The CDR3 nucleotides read TGTGCCAGCAGCCAGACCGGGACCCCACGAAGCACAGATACGCAGTATTTT.